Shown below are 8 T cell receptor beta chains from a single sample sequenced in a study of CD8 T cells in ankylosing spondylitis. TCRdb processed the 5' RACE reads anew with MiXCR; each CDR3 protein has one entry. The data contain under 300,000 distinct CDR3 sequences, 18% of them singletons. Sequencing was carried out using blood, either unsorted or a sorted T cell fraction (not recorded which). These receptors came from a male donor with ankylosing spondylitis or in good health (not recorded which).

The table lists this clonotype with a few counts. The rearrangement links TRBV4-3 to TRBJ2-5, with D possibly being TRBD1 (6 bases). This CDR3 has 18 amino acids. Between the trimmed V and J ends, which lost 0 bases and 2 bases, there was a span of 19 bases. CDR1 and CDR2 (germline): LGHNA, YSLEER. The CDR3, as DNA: TGCGCCAGCAGCCAAGATAGCCTTCAGGGGACCGGTCAAGAGACCCAGTACTTC. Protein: CASSQDSLQGTGQETQYF.

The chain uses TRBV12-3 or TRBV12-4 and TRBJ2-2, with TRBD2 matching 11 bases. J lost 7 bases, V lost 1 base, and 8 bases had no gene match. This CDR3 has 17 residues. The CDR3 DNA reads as TGTGCCAGCAGTTTAGAACTAGCGGGAGTGGTTGACGGGGAGCTGTTTTTT. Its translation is CASSLELAGVVDGELFF.

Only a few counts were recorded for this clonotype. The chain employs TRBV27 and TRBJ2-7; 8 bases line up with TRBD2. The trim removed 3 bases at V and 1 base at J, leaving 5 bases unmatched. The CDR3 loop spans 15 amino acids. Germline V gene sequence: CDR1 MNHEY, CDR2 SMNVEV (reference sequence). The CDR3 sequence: CASSFSGDGSYEQYF. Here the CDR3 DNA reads TGTGCCAGCAGTTTTAGCGGGGATGGGTCCTACGAGCAGTACTTC.

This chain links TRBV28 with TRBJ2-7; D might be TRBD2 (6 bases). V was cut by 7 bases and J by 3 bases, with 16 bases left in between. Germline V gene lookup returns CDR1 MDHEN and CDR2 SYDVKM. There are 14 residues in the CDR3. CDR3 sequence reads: CASIGAGSNYEQYF. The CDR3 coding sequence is TGTGCCAGCATTGGTGCGGGGAGTAACTACGAGCAGTACTTC.

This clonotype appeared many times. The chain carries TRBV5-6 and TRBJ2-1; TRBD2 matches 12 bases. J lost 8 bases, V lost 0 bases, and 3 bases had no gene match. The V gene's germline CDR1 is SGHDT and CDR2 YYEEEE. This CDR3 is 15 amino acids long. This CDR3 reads CASSLASGRAYEQFF. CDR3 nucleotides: TGTGCCAGCAGCTTGGCTAGCGGGAGGGCCTATGAGCAGTTCTTC.

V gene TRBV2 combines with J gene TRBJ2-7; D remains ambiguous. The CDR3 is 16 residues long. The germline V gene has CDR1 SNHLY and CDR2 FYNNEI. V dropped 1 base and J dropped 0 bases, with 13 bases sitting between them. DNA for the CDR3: TGTGCCAGCAGTGAAGTTCCGACGGAAAGCTCCTACGAGCAGTACTTC. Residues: CASSEVPTESSYEQYF.

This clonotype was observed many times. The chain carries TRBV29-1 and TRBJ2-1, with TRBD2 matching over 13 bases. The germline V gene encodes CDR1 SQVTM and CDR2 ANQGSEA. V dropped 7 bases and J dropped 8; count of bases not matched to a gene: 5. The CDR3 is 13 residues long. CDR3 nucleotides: TGCAGCGGCGGACTAGCGGGAGAGGATGAGCAGTTCTTC. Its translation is CSGGLAGEDEQFF.

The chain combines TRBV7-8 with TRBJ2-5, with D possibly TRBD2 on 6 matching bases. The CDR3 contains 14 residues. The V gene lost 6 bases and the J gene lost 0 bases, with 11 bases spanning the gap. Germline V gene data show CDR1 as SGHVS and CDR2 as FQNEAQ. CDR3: CASRQRLDQETQYF. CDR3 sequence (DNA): TGTGCCAGCAGACAAAGACTAGACCAAGAGACCCAGTACTTC.